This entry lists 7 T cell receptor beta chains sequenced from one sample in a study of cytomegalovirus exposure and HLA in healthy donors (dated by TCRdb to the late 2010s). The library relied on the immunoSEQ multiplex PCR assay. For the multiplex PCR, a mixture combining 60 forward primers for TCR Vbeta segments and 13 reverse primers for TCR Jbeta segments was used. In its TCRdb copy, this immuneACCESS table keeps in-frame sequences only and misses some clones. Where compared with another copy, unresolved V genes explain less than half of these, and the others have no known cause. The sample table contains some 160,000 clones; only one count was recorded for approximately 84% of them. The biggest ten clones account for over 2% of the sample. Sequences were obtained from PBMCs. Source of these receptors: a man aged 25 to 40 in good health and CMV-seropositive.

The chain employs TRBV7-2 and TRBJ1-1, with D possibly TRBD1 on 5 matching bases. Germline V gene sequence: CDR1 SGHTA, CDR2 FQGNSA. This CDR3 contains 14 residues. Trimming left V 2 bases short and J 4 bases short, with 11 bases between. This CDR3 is CASSLMGGSTEAFF. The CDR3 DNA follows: TGTGCCAGCAGCTTAATGGGGGGAAGCACTGAAGCTTTCTTT.

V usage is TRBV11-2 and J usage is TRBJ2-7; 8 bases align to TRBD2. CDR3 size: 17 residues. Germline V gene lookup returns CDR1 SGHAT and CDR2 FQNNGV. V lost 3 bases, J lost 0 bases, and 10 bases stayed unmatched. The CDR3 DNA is TGTGCCAGCAGCTTGGGACCTTCCGGGACTAGCTCCTACGAGCAGTACTTC. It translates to CASSLGPSGTSSYEQYF.

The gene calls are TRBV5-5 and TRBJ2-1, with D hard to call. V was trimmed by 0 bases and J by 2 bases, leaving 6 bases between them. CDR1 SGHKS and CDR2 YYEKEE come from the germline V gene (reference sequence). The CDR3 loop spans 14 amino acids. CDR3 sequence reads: CASSLEITYNEQFF. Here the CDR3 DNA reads TGTGCCAGCAGCTTGGAAATTACCTACAATGAGCAGTTCTTC.

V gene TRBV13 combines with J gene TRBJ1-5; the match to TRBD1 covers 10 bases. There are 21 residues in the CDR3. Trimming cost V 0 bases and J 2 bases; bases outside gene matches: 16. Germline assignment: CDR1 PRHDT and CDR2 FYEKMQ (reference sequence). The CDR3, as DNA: TGTGCCAGCAGCTTAGGCCCAGGGACAGGGGTTCGGCATATTGGCAATCAGCCCCAGCATTTT. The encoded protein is CASSLGPGTGVRHIGNQPQHF.

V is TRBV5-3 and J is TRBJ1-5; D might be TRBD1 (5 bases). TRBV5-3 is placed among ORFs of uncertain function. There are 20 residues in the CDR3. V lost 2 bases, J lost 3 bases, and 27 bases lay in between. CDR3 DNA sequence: TGTGCCAGAAGCTTTCAACCCGCGTTGAGCAGGGATGGTAACAATCAGCCCCAGCATTTT. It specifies CARSFQPALSRDGNNQPQHF.

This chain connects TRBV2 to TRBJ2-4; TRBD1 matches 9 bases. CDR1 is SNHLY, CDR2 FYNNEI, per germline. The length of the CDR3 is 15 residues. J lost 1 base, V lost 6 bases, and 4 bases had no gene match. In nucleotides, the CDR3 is TGTGCCAGCAGAATACAGGGGGCGGCCAAAAACATTCAGTACTTC. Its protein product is CASRIQGAAKNIQYF.

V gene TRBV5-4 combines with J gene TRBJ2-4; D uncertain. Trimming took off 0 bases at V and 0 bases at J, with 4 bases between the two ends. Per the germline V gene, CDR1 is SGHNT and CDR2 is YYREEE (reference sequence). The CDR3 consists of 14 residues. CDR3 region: CASSLALAKNIQYF. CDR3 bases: TGTGCCAGCAGCTTGGCCCTAGCCAAAAACATTCAGTACTTC.